This T cell receptor (beta chain) was found in a study of T cell responses to AZD1222 COVID-19 vaccine. Study results and caveats: In a largely white British group with more females than males, clonal diversity was possibly underestimated. In all cases, repertoires were sampled only after the peak T cell response. Within unmutated variant regions lay the reported targets of nearly half of spike-specific TCRs.

This clone is medium-sized within its sample. The antigen remains undetermined. Analysis merged second doses at about 4 or about 12 weeks. The V gene's germline CDR1 is LGHNA and CDR2 YSLEER. The ends lost 0 bases at V and 0 bases at J; junction bases unmatched: 10. The CDR3 contains 19 residues. The protocol was immunoSEQ multiplex PCR, while the TCRdb copy is restricted to in-frame clones and leaves out a portion. The table has 150,000 to 200,000 clones, roughly 88% seen once; the top ten hold roughly 11%. The TCR was taken from an adult who received the AZD1222 COVID-19 vaccine. This specimen was peripheral blood, taken 28 days after the second AZD1222 dose. The chain recombines TRBV4-3 with TRBJ2-3, with 9 bases lining up with TRBD2. The CDR3 is CASSQDTALRGGSTDTQYF. The CDR3 coding sequence is TGCGCCAGCAGCCAAGATACTGCGTTGCGGGGGGGTAGCACAGATACGCAGTATTTT.